Listed below are T cell receptor beta chains from one sample, sequenced in a study of blood T cell repertoires in COVID-19. The table came from immunoSEQ multiplex PCR; TCRdb's copy has only in-frame clones and leaves some out. The profile shows 200,000 to 250,000 clones, approximately 85% of them singletons. Material for sequencing was peripheral blood. The receptors here all came from a woman in her 70s with COVID-19, enrolled during active disease. Both conserved end residues are trimmed from each CDR3. Each record gives: V gene, CDR3 protein.

TRBV27,ASSLSGTLNQPQH
TRBV6-2/TRBV6-3,ASSFTPGTGNTEAF
TRBV4-2,ASSYRQSYEQY
TRBV29-1,SVDPGTGGRETQY
TRBV7-9,ASSLQVGAWTEAF
TRBV7-9,ASSLAGTLSEAF
TRBV7-7,ASSLMAGSTDTQY
TRBV6-5,ASSYKGLASGELF
TRBV29-1,SVDTGQGAINYGYT
TRBV11-3,ASSLARNTEAF
TRBV18,ASTPPGAGQGAWYGYT
TRBV11-3,ASSRGLGSGTDTQY
TRBV19,ASSLGTSGTTEGETQY
TRBV6-5,ASSRTGRGSGELF
TRBV7-2,ASSRAGLAGGPQETQY
TRBV11-2,ASSLVAGGITGELF
TRBV6-5,ASSLIDYSNQPQH
TRBV7-3,ASGTGLASNEQF
TRBV13,ASSPGGVEAF
TRBV4-3,ASSRDLPDRGGNNEKLF
TRBV2,ASSEAQGAALGNTIY
TRBV6-6,ASSYSTGRGITEAF
TRBV7-2,ASSAQGALTEAF
TRBV3-1/TRBV3-2,ASSQGQGNGNTIY
TRBV7-2,ASSLGTGVKTQY
TRBV7-2,ASSLDGGSATEAF
TRBV24-1,ATSDGGQGGTGLAGYEQY
TRBV24-1,ATSDFEQGGPTYEQY
TRBV6-5,ASRKDRGADTQY
TRBV6-1,ASSESATGVLGYGYT
TRBV5-4,ASSLSVSGAFRETQY
TRBV10-3,AISAAGGETQPQH
TRBV9,ASSAEATNEKLF
TRBV6-2/TRBV6-3,ASSPTSGLYNEQF
TRBV11-3,ASSLAQGPYEQY
TRBV4-3,ASSSEQGGSKNIQY
TRBV12-5,ASGPSERSGNTIY
TRBV29-1,SVSDRLTGNEQF
TRBV30,AWGSSGRLEQY
TRBV10-3,AISVQGDQPQH
TRBV5-5,ASSFLFEANSGNTIY